This TCR beta chain was documented in a study of early T cells in non-severe SARS-CoV-2 infection. Study-level background: Alpha and beta chains were unpaired, from unsorted whole-blood bulk RNA. Study-level results: VDJdb matching, biased toward anti-spike CD8 responses, missed private and CD4 specificities.

This clonotype was recorded a few times. Its antigen is not known. The TCR library protocol attached unique molecular identifiers to the individual cDNA molecules. TCRdb redid the calling of the 5' RACE reads with MiXCR, one entry per CDR3 protein. The profile shows 70,000 to 85,000 distinct CDR3 sequences, around 10% of them singletons. V was clipped by 1 base and J by 2 bases, with 5 bases between them. CDR1 and CDR2 (germline): MDHEN, SYDVKM. The CDR3 has 13 residues. The chain is built from TRBV28 and TRBJ2-5; D not resolved. The clonotype was recovered from an adult who was a healthcare worker with PCR-confirmed SARS-CoV-2 infection or an uninfected control (not recorded which). What was sequenced was whole blood. The CDR3 spells CASSLSKQETQYF. The CDR3 region has the DNA TGTGCCAGCAGTTTATCGAAGCAAGAGACCCAGTACTTC.